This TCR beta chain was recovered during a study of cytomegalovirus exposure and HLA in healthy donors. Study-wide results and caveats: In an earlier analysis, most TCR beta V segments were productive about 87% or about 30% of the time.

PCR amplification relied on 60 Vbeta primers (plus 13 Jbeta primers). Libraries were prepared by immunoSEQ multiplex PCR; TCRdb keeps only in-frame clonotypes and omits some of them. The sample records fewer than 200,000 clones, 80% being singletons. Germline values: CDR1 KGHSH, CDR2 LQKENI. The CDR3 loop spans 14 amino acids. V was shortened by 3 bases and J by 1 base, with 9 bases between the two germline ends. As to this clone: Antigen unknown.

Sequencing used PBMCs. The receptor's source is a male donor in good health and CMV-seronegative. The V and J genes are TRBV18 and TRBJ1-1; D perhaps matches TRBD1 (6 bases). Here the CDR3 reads CASSPQGQNTEAFF. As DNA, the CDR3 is TGTGCCAGCTCACCCCAGGGGCAGAACACTGAAGCTTTCTTT.